This entry concerns a single T cell receptor (beta chain). The data originate from a study of blood T cell repertoires in COVID-19. Study-level information: From the United States, Italy and Spain came samples of acute and convalescent COVID-19. PBMCs, B-cell-depleted T cells, or T cells were the source of the cDNA or gDNA that made up the material.

Germline V lookup: CDR1 SGDLS, CDR2 YYNGEE. V was trimmed by 4 bases and J by 0 bases, leaving 15 bases between them. The CDR3 extends over 16 amino acids. Clones were read by immunoSEQ multiplex PCR, and TCRdb kept only the in-frame ones, dropping some. The sample has about 280,000 clones, 88% seen once. The receptor's source is a woman between 55 and 75 years old in a cohort exposed to, infected with or recovered from COVID-19 (not recorded which). Sequenced: PBMCs or T cells enriched from blood (not recorded which). The chain joins TRBV9 to TRBJ2-3; D not certain. The CDR3: CASSLLSQTSTDTQYF. In nucleotides, the CDR3 is TGTGCCAGCAGCCTCCTAAGTCAGACAAGCACAGATACGCAGTATTTT.